These 3 T cell receptor beta chains were sequenced from one sample in a study of OX40 agonist ivuxolimab in advanced cancers. Assay used: immunoSEQ multiplex PCR; TCRdb lists only in-frame clones, some missing. The data hold 100,000 to 110,000 clones, with more than 85% observed a single time. Sequenced material: CD4+ or CD8+ T cells sorted from blood, taken in a trial of the OX40 agonist ivuxolimab. The receptors were sampled from an adult with an advanced solid tumor such as melanoma, head and neck, liver or kidney cancer.

The chain employs TRBV9 and TRBJ2-7; D is possibly TRBD1 (5 bases). In germline, CDR1 is SGDLS, CDR2 YYNGEE. This CDR3 is 13 amino acids long. With 0 bases removed from V and 6 bases from J, the gap between germline ends came to 10 bases. The CDR3 DNA is TGTGCCAGCAGCGTAGATCAGGGCCGCGAGCAGTACTTC. It yields the protein CASSVDQGREQYF.

This chain joins TRBV5-1 and TRBJ2-7, with D perhaps TRBD1 (6 bases). The V and J ends lost 4 bases and 0 bases respectively, with 14 bases between them. This CDR3 is 15 amino acids long. Germline CDR1 is SGHRS and CDR2 is YFSETQ. The CDR3 DNA follows: TGCGCCAGCAGCAACGGACAGACTTTCTCCTACGAGCAGTACTTC. Its protein product is CASSNGQTFSYEQYF.

V gene TRBV29-1 combines with J gene TRBJ1-5; D ambiguous. Between the trimmed V and J ends, which lost 3 bases and 0 bases, there was a span of 9 bases. Germline CDR1 SQVTM, CDR2 ANQGSEA. The CDR3 is made up of 14 amino acids. CDR3 sequence reads: CSVDTGNSNQPQHF. CDR3 sequence (DNA): TGCAGCGTTGATACCGGAAATAGCAATCAGCCCCAGCATTTT.